This T cell receptor beta chain is from a study of shared clonotypes between healthy human individuals. This table comes from immunoSEQ multiplex PCR, and its TCRdb copy is limited to in-frame clones, with some not included. The sample includes more than 2,000,000 clones, over 85% of them seen just once. The CDR3 spans 14 residues. Trimming removed 5 bases from V and 4 bases from J, with 15 bases in between. The germline V gene has CDR1 SEHNR and CDR2 FQNEAQ (reference sequence). Sample: naive CD4+ T cells from PBMCs. Noted subset: CD45RA+ positively selected. The clonotype comes from a man aged 18 to 29 in good health. Some clones in this sample may be carry-over from other donors' samples. The chain combines TRBV7-9 with TRBJ2-7, with a tentative D call TRBD1 (5 bases). The CDR3 coding sequence is TGTGCCAGCAGCCCTGACCCAGGGCCTTACGAGCAGTACTTC. Translated, it gives CASSPDPGPYEQYF.